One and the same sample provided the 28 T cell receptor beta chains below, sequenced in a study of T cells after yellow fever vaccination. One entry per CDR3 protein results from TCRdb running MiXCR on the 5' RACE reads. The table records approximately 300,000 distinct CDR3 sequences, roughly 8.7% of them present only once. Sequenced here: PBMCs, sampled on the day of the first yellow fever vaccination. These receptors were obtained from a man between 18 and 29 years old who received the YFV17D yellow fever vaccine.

CDR3: CASSPRGRGTGELFF. The CDR3 DNA follows: TGCGCCAGCAGCCCGAGGGGGCGCGGCACCGGGGAGCTGTTTTTT. The chain uses TRBV5-1 and TRBJ2-2; 7 bases line up with TRBD1. The CDR3 runs to 15 residues. V lost 4 bases and J lost 4; bases outside the gene matches: 7. CDR1 is SGHRS, CDR2 YFSETQ, per germline.

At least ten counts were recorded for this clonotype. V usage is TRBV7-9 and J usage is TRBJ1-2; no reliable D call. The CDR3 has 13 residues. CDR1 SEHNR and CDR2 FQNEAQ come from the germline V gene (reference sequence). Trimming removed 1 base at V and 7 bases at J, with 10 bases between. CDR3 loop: CASSLDWGGGYTF. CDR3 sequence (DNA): TGTGCCAGCAGCTTAGATTGGGGAGGTGGCTACACCTTC.

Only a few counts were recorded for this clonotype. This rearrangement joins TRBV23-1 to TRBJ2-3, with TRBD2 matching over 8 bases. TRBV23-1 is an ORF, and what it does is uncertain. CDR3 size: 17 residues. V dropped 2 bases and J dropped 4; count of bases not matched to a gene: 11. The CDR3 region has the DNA TGCGCCAGCAGTCAACCCCCCTCCAGCGGGGGTTCAGATACGCAGTATTTT. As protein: CASSQPPSSGGSDTQYF.

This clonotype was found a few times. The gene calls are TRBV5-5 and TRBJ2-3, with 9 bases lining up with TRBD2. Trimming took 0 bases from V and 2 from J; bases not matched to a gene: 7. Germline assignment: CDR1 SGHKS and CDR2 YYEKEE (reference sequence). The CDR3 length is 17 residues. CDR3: CASSLDSLAGFTDTQYF. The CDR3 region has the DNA TGTGCCAGCAGCTTGGATTCCCTAGCGGGATTCACAGATACGCAGTATTTT.

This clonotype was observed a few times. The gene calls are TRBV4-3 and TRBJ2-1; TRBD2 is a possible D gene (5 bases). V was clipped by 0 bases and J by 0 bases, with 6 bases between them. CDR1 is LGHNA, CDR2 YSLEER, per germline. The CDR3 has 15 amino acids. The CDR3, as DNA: TGCGCCAGCAGCCAAGAGGGGAGCTCCTACAATGAGCAGTTCTTC. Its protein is CASSQEGSSYNEQFF.

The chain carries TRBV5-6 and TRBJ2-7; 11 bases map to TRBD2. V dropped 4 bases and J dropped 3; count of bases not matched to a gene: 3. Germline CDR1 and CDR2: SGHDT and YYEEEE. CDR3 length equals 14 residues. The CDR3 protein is CASSGGTSGYEQYV. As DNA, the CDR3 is TGTGCCAGCAGCGGGGGGACTAGCGGCTACGAGCAGTACGTC.

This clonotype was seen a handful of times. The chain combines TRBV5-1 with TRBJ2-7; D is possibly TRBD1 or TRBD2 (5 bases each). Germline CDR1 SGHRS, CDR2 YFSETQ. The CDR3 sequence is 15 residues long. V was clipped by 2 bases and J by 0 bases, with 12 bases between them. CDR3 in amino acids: CASSLTGTSSYEQYF. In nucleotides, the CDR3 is TGCGCCAGCAGCTTAACCGGGACGAGCTCCTACGAGCAGTACTTC.

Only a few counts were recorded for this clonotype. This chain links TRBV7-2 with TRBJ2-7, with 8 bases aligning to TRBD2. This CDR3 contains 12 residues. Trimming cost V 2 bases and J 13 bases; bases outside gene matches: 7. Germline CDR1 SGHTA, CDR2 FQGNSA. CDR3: CASSLYGGALYV. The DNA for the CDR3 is TGTGCCAGCAGCTTATACGGGGGGGCGCTCTACGTC.

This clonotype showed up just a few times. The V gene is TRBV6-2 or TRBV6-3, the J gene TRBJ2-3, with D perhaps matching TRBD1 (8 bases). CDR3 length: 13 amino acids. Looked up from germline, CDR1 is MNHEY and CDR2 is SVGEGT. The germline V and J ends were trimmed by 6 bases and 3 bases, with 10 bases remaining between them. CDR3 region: CASRQGGTDTQYF. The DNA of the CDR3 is TGTGCCAGCAGACAGGGGGGGACAGATACGCAGTATTTT.

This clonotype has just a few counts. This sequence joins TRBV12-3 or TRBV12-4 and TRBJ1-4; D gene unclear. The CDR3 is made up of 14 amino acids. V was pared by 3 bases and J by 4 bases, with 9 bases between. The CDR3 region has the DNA TGTGCCAGCAGTTTCCCGGGCGGTAATGAAAAACTGTTTTTT. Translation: CASSFPGGNEKLFF.

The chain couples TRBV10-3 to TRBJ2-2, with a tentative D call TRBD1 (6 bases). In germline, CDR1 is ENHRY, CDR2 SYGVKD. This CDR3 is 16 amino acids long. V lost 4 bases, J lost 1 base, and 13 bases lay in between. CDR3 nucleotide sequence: TGTGCCATCAGTGCCCCCGGACAGATGAACACCGGGGAGCTGTTTTTT. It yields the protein CAISAPGQMNTGELFF.

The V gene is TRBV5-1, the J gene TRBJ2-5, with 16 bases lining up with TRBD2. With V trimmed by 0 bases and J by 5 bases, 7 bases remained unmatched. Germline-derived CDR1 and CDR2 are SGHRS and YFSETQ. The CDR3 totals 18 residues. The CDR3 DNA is TGCGCCAGCAGCTTGGAAGGGACTAGCGGGGGGGCCCTTGAGACCCAGTACTTC. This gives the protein CASSLEGTSGGALETQYF.

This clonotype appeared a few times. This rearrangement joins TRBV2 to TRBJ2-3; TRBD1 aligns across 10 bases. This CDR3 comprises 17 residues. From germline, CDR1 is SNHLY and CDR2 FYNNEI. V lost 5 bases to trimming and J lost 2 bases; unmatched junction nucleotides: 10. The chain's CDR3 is CASSYLTGTGDTDTQYF. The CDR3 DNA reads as TGTGCCAGCAGTTACCTAACCGGGACAGGGGACACAGATACGCAGTATTTT.

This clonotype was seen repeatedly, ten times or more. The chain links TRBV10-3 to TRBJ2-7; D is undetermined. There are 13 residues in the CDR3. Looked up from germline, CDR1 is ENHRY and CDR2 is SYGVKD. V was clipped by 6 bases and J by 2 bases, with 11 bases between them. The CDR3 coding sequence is TGTGCCATCAGGGCAGATACTCCCTACGAGCAGTACTTC. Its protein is CAIRADTPYEQYF.

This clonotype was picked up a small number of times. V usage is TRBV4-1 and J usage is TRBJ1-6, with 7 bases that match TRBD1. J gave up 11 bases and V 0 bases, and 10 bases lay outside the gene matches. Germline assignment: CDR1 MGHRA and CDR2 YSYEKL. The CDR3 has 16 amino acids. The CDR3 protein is CASSQDETGNFTPLHF. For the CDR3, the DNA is TGCGCCAGCAGCCAAGATGAGACAGGGAATTTCACACCCCTCCACTTT.

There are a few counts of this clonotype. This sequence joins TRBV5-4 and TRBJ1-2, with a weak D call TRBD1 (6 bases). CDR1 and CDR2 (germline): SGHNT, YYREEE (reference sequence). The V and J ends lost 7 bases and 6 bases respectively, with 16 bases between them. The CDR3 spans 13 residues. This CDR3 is CASRGLTGNGYTF. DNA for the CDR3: TGTGCCAGCCGGGGGCTTACCGGTAATGGCTACACCTTC.

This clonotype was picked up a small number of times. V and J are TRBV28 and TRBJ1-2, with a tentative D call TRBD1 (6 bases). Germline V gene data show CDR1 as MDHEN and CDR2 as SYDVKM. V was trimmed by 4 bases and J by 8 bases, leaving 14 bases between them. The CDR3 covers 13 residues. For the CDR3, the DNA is TGTGCCAGCAGTTACGGGGGGCGGTCGGGCTACACCTTC. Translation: CASSYGGRSGYTF.

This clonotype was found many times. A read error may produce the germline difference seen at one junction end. CDR3 DNA sequence: TGTGCCAGCAGTTTGGGTGGCTCTCCCGGACAGGGGAACTTC. The encoded protein is CASSLGGSPGQGNF. The J gene is TRBJ2-7, the V gene TRBV12-3 or TRBV12-4, with 9 bases aligning to TRBD1. The CDR3 contains 14 residues.

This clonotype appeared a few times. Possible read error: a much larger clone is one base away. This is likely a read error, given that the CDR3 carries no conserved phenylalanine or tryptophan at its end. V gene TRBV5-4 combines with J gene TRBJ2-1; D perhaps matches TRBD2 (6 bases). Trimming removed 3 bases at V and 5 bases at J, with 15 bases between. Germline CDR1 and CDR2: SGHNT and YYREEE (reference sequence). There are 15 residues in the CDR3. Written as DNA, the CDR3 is TGTGCCAGCAGCTCCAGCCGGAGGGGAAACAATGAGCAGTTCTCC. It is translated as CASSSSRRGNNEQFS.

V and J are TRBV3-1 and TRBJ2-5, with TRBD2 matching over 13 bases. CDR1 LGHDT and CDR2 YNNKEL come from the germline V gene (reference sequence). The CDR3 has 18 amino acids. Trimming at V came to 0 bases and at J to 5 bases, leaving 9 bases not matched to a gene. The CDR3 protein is CASSQDLRLAGGLETQYF. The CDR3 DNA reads TGTGCCAGCAGCCAAGATCTTCGACTAGCGGGGGGTCTCGAGACCCAGTACTTC.

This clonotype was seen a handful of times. DNA of the CDR3: TGTGCCAGCAGCCAGGGTCCCGGGACGGGGACCTCTGGGGCCAACGTCCTGACTTTC. Encoded protein: CASSQGPGTGTSGANVLTF. The V call is TRBV9, the J call TRBJ2-6; tentatively, D is TRBD1 or TRBD2 (5 bases each). CDR1 and CDR2 (germline): SGDLS, YYNGEE. This CDR3 region has 19 residues. With 4 bases removed from V and 0 bases from J, the gap between germline ends came to 20 bases.

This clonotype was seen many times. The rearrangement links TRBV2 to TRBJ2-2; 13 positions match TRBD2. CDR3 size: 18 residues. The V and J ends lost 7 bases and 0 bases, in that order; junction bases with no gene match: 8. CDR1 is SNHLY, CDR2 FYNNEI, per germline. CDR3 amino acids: CASTLRTSGGPNTGELFF. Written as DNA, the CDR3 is TGTGCCAGCACTTTAAGGACTAGCGGGGGCCCGAACACCGGGGAGCTGTTTTTT.

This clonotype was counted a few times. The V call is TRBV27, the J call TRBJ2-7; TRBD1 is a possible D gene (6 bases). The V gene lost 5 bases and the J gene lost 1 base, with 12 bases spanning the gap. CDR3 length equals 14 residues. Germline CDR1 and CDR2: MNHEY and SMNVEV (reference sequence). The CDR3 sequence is CASSLGRGSYEQYF. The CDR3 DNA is TGTGCCAGCAGTCTCGGCAGGGGTTCCTACGAGCAGTACTTC.

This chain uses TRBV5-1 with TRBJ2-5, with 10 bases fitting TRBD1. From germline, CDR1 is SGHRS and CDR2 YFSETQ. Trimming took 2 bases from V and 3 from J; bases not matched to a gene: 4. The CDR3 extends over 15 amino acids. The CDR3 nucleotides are TGCGCCAGCAGCTTAGGGACAGGGGCCGAAGAGACCCAGTACTTC. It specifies CASSLGTGAEETQYF.

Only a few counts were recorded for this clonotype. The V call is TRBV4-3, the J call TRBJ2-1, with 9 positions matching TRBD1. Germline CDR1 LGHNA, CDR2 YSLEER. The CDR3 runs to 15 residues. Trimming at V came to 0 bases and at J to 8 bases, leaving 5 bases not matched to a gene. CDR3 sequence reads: CASSQETGGGDEQFF. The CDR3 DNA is TGCGCCAGCAGCCAAGAGACAGGGGGGGGGGATGAGCAGTTCTTC.

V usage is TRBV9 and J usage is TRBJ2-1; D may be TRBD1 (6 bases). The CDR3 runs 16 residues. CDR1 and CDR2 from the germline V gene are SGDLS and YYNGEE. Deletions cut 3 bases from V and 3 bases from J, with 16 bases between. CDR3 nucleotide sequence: TGTGCCAGCAGCGCCCCCAAGGGGGTCCTCTACAATGAGCAGTTCTTC. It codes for CASSAPKGVLYNEQFF.

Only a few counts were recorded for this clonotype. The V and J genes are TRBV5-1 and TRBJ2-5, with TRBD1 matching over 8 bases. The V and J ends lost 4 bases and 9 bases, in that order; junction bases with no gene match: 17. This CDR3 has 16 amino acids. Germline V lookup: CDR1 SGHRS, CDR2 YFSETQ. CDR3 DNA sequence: TGCGCCAGCAGCCCGATCATTGCCAGGGGGCGCGGGGCCCAGTACTTC. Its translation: CASSPIIARGRGAQYF.

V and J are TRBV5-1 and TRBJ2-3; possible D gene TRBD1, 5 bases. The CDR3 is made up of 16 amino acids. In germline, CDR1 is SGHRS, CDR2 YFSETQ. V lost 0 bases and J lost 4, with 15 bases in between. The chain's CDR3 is CASSLGDLLGADTQYF. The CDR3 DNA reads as TGCGCCAGCAGCTTGGGTGACCTCCTAGGGGCAGATACGCAGTATTTT. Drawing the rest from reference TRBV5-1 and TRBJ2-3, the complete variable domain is KAGVTQTPRYLIKTRGQQVTLSCSPISGHRSVSWYQQTPGQGLQFLFEYFSETQRNKGNFPGRFSGRQFSNSRSEMNVSTLELGDSALYLCASSLGDLLGADTQYFGPGTRLTVL.